Following are 32 T cell receptor beta chains from one sample sequenced in a study of low-dose radiotherapy and immunotherapy resistance in tumors. Time point: before trial treatment. cDNA synthesis used a TRAV/TRBV-specific primer set for both chains. The TCRs were subjected to amplification over approximately 20 PCR cycles employing a constant-region primer in conjunction with a V-primer adapter. Each CDR3 protein gets one entry after TCRdb re-called the reads with MiXCR. The sample shows tens of thousands of distinct CDR3 sequences, about a third of them seen only once. This specimen was PBMCs, taken before treatment. These receptors were taken from a female donor with ovarian cancer.

This clonotype was counted ten times or more. V is TRBV29-1 and J is TRBJ1-5; 8 bases agree with TRBD1. The V gene's germline CDR1 is SQVTM and CDR2 ANQGSEA. J gave up 3 bases and V 4 bases, and 2 bases lay outside the gene matches. This CDR3 is 13 amino acids long. CDR3 coding DNA: TGCAGCGTTGCAGGGGGCTTCAATCAGCCCCAGCATTTT. As protein: CSVAGGFNQPQHF.

This clonotype was seen at least ten times. The rearrangement links TRBV5-1 to TRBJ2-7; 9 positions match TRBD1. The junction had 11 bases not matched to a gene; V was cut back by 4 bases and J by 6 bases. Looked up from germline, CDR1 is SGHRS and CDR2 is YFSETQ. CDR3 size: 15 residues. The CDR3 DNA is TGCGCCAGCAGCCCGGGACAGGGTCGAAAGGGCGAGCAGTACTTC. Amino acids: CASSPGQGRKGEQYF.

This clonotype has a count of ten or more. The genes are TRBV11-3 and TRBJ1-1; D perhaps matches TRBD1 (6 bases). CDR1 and CDR2 (germline): SGHNT, YENEEA. The CDR3 runs 15 residues. The V end lost 5 bases, the J end lost 2 bases, and 15 bases lay between the germline ends. Written as DNA, the CDR3 is TGTGCCAGCAGCCCCTCCCCAGGGGTAAACACTGAAGCTTTCTTT. Translated: CASSPSPGVNTEAFF. Based on the CDR3 plus reference TRBV11-3 and TRBJ1-1, the full variable domain is EAGVVQSPRYKIIEKKQPVAFWCNPISGHNTLYWYLQNLGQGPELLIRYENEEAVDDSQLPKDRFSAERLKGVDSTLKIQPAELGDSAVYLCASSPSPGVNTEAFFGQGTRLTVV.

This clonotype was found a few times. V and J are TRBV13 and TRBJ2-5; 7 nucleotides match TRBD2. After removal of 6 bases from V and 4 bases from J, the junction contained 14 bases not matched to a gene. The germline V gene has CDR1 PRHDT and CDR2 FYEKMQ (reference sequence). CDR3 length: 16 amino acids. The CDR3 reads CASSDQTGLPGETQYF. CDR3 DNA: TGTGCCAGCAGTGATCAGACGGGACTACCGGGAGAGACCCAGTACTTC.

This chain uses TRBV6-6 with TRBJ2-1; 9 nucleotides match TRBD2. This CDR3 spans 18 amino acids. V shed 2 bases and J 4 bases; nucleotides not matched to a gene: 12. Germline CDR1 is MNHNY and CDR2 is SVGAGI (reference sequence). In nucleotides, the CDR3 is TGTGCCAGCAGTTACCGGGGACCAGCGGGGGGTCAATACAATGAGCAGTTCTTC. Protein product: CASSYRGPAGGQYNEQFF.

About this clonotype: A far more abundant clone sits one base away, making this likely a read error. This chain connects TRBV24-1 to TRBJ2-5, with D possibly matching TRBD1 (6 bases). V shed 4 bases and J shed 11 bases, with 25 bases lying between them. The CDR3 loop spans 16 amino acids. Germline V lookup: CDR1 KGHDR, CDR2 SFDVKD. In nucleotides, the CDR3 is TGTGCCACCAGTGACCCGGACAGTTTTCAGAGGGGTGAGCAGTACTTC. It encodes CATSDPDSFQRGEQYF.

This clonotype was counted at least ten times. This chain connects TRBV7-9 to TRBJ1-6; TRBD1 aligns across 9 bases. After removal of 5 bases from V and 7 bases from J, the junction contained 3 bases not matched to a gene. In germline, CDR1 is SEHNR, CDR2 FQNEAQ (reference sequence). The CDR3 is 14 amino acids. In DNA, the CDR3 is TGTGCCAGCAGCACCACAGGGGGCAATTCACCCCTCCACTTT. This gives the protein CASSTTGGNSPLHF. The variable domain in full, with the rest retrieved from reference TRBV7-9 and TRBJ1-6, is DTGVSQNPRHKITKRGQNVTFRCDPISEHNRLYWYRQTLGQGPEFLTYFQNEAQLEKSRLLSDRFSAERPKGSFSTLEIQRTEQGDSAMYLCASSTTGGNSPLHFGNGTRLTVT.

V is TRBV14 and J is TRBJ1-1; D is undetermined. The ends were cut back, 0 bases at V and 7 bases at J, with 9 bases in the middle. The CDR3 runs to 13 residues. Germline CDR1 SGHDN, CDR2 FVKESK. CDR3: CASSQDLGFEAFF. In DNA form, the CDR3 reads TGTGCCAGCAGCCAAGATTTGGGGTTTGAAGCTTTCTTT.

V is TRBV5-4 and J is TRBJ2-1; 7 nucleotides line up with TRBD2. The CDR3 sequence is 16 residues long. Germline V gives CDR1 SGHNT, CDR2 YYREEE (reference sequence). V lost 3 bases to trimming and J lost 0 bases; unmatched junction nucleotides: 6. CDR3 residues: CASSSTRDYSYNEQFF. CDR3 DNA sequence: TGTGCCAGCAGCTCTACCCGGGACTACTCCTACAATGAGCAGTTCTTC.

This clonotype came up many times. The genes are TRBV19 and TRBJ2-7; 9 bases are shared with TRBD1. V dropped 2 bases and J dropped 7; count of bases not matched to a gene: 9. The length of the CDR3 is 15 residues. CDR1 is LNHDA and CDR2 is SQIVND in the germline V gene (reference sequence). This CDR3 is CASSIRAQGATEQYF. CDR3 nucleotides: TGTGCCAGTAGTATAAGGGCACAGGGGGCTACGGAGCAGTACTTC. The full variable domain, its missing parts supplied by reference TRBV19 and TRBJ2-7, is DGGITQSPKYLFRKEGQNVTLSCEQNLNHDAMYWYRQDPGQGLRLIYYSQIVNDFQKGDIAEGYSVSREKKESFPLTVTSAQKNPTAFYLCASSIRAQGATEQYFGPGTRLTVT.

The sample holds many counts of this clonotype. CDR3 coding DNA: TGCAGTGCTAGACGGACTAGCGGTACCTACGAGCAGTACTTC. This sequence encodes CSARRTSGTYEQYF. The chain links TRBV20-1 to TRBJ2-7; 10 bases agree with TRBD2. The CDR3 sequence is 14 residues long. The J segment lost 2 bases and the V segment lost 2 bases, leaving 3 bases of the junction unmatched. Germline V gives CDR1 DFQATT, CDR2 SNEGSKA (reference sequence).

The CDR3 DNA reads as TGTGCCAGCAGTTTGGGAACCCAGGGGACCCTGATTGCAGATACGCAGTATTTT. As protein: CASSLGTQGTLIADTQYF. This chain links TRBV28 with TRBJ2-3; weak D call: TRBD1 (6 bases). The V end lost 3 bases, the J end lost 4 bases, and 23 bases lay between the germline ends. CDR1 and CDR2 (germline): MDHEN, SYDVKM. CDR3 size: 18 residues.

This clonotype was detected many times. This sequence joins TRBV29-1 and TRBJ2-5; 11 bases agree with TRBD2. The CDR3 runs to 14 residues. Germline V gene data show CDR1 as SQVTM and CDR2 as ANQGSEA. V dropped 4 bases and J dropped 5; count of bases not matched to a gene: 6. The CDR3 sequence: CSVGVSGRAETQYF. The DNA of the CDR3 is TGCAGCGTTGGGGTTAGCGGGAGGGCGGAGACCCAGTACTTC.

Worth noting for this clonotype: A far larger clone differs by one base, so this is likely a read error. The V and J genes are TRBV13 and TRBJ2-2, with 7 bases identical to TRBD2. Germline V gene data show CDR1 as PRHDT and CDR2 as FYEKMQ (reference sequence). CDR3 length equals 15 residues. Trimming cost V 2 bases and J 3 bases; bases outside gene matches: 3. The CDR3 DNA follows: TGTGCCAGCAGCTTACTAGCGGCGCACACCGGGGAGCTGTTTTTT. Translated, it gives CASSLLAAHTGELFF.

This clonotype was observed at least ten times. An end of the junction differs from the germline gene, which may be a read error. The CDR3 reads CATSRDRGSGTDTQYF. The DNA of the CDR3 is TGTGCCACCAGCAGAGATCGTGGTAGCGGCACAGATACGCAGTATTTT. The chain combines TRBV13 with TRBJ2-3; D is perhaps TRBD2 (5 bases). Germline-derived CDR1 and CDR2 are PRHDT and FYEKMQ (reference sequence). The CDR3 consists of 16 residues.

This chain joins TRBV15 and TRBJ2-2; TRBD2 is a possible D gene (6 bases). V lost 5 bases and J 6 bases, leaving 13 bases between the germline ends. CDR3 size: 14 residues. CDR1 is LNHNV, CDR2 YYDKDF, per germline (reference sequence). Here the CDR3 reads CATSRRWGAGELFF. The CDR3 DNA reads as TGTGCCACCAGCCGGCGGTGGGGGGCCGGGGAGCTGTTTTTT.

This clonotype was detected only a few times. V and J are TRBV19 and TRBJ1-2, with a possible D match to TRBD1 (6 bases). From germline, CDR1 is LNHDA and CDR2 SQIVND (reference sequence). This CDR3 has 16 amino acids. V was cut by 9 bases and J by 0 bases, with 20 bases left in between. The CDR3 nucleotides are TGTGCCAGCCCCGGGACACCCCGAGGAACTAACTATGGCTACACCTTC. Translating it yields CASPGTPRGTNYGYTF.

Ten or more counts support this clonotype. The chain links TRBV2 to TRBJ1-6, with D possibly matching TRBD1 (5 bases). V shed 4 bases and J shed 11 bases, with 18 bases lying between them. From germline, CDR1 is SNHLY and CDR2 FYNNEI. This CDR3 has 15 amino acids. CDR3 amino acids: CASSGIRTQGAPLHF. CDR3 DNA: TGTGCCAGCAGTGGAATCCGGACGCAGGGAGCACCCCTCCACTTT.

This clonotype has a count of ten or more. This sequence joins TRBV9 and TRBJ2-2, with TRBD1 matching 9 bases. Germline CDR1 reads SGDLS; CDR2 reads YYNGEE. Trimming cost V 0 bases and J 4 bases; bases outside gene matches: 1. This CDR3 is built from 15 residues. The CDR3 DNA is TGTGCCAGCAGCGTAGGGGGACAGGGCACCGGGGAGCTGTTTTTT. Translated, it gives CASSVGGQGTGELFF.

This clonotype showed up many times. The chain couples TRBV12-3 or TRBV12-4 to TRBJ2-7; 7 bases line up with TRBD1. This CDR3 has 15 amino acids. Trimming at V came to 5 bases and at J to 0 bases, leaving 7 bases not matched to a gene. CDR3 bases: TGTGCCAGCAGTGGGGACAGAACAATCTCCTACGAGCAGTACTTC. Protein: CASSGDRTISYEQYF.

At least ten counts were recorded for this clonotype. The chain links TRBV10-3 to TRBJ2-1; 11 bases align to TRBD2. Trimming at V came to 9 bases and at J to 4 bases, leaving 17 bases not matched to a gene. Germline V gene data show CDR1 as ENHRY and CDR2 as SYGVKD. This CDR3 contains 18 residues. In nucleotides, the CDR3 is TGTGCCATTGCGGGGCAGTTAGCGGGGGGGCCAAGTTACAATGAGCAGTTCTTC. It translates to CAIAGQLAGGPSYNEQFF.

As regards this clonotype: The likely explanation is a read error, given a far larger clone one base away. The chain has TRBV6-6 and TRBJ2-5, with D possibly matching TRBD2 (6 bases). Per the germline V gene, CDR1 is MNHNY and CDR2 is SVGAGI (reference sequence). The CDR3 extends over 16 amino acids. This CDR3 is CANSDPGGARGETQYF. CDR3 sequence (DNA): TGTGCCAACAGTGACCCCGGAGGGGCGCGAGGAGAGACCCAGTACTTC.

Regarding this clonotype: This CDR3 fails to terminate in the conserved phenylalanine or tryptophan, so it likely reflects a read error. It is unclear where the CDR3 begins or ends on the DNA, so no DNA is shown, and the CDR3 is as TCRdb lists it. The chain's CDR3 is CASSNWRGVGGQYFGP. The chain has TRBV3-1 and TRBJ2-3; the table calls TRBD1, which could not be checked here. Germline CDR1 LGHDT, CDR2 YNNKEL (reference sequence). The CDR3 sequence runs 16 residues, both termini included.

The chain joins TRBV30 to TRBJ1-6; TRBD1 might be the D (5 bases). CDR1 is GTSNPN, CDR2 SVGIG, per germline (reference sequence). The V end was cut by 1 base, the J end by 7 bases, with 8 bases between. The length of the CDR3 is 13 residues. The CDR3 DNA follows: TGTGCCTGGAGTGCAGGGAACAATTCACCCCTCCACTTT. Translating it yields CAWSAGNNSPLHF.

This clonotype occurred many times. The chain links TRBV20-1 to TRBJ2-1; D is possibly TRBD2 (6 bases). From germline, CDR1 is DFQATT and CDR2 SNEGSKA (reference sequence). The CDR3 is made up of 15 amino acids. V was cut by 6 bases and J by 3 bases, with 18 bases left in between. The CDR3 reads CSADGLTASYNEQFF. CDR3 DNA sequence: TGCAGTGCGGATGGACTAACTGCCAGCTACAATGAGCAGTTCTTC.

The sample holds many counts of this clonotype. The genes are TRBV5-1 and TRBJ2-7; D is possibly TRBD1 (6 bases). CDR3 length: 15 residues. Germline CDR1 and CDR2: SGHRS and YFSETQ. Trimming shortened V by 3 bases and J by 5 bases, and 18 bases separated the two germline ends. DNA of the CDR3: TGCGCCAGCAGCTCCCAGGGGACACGCCCCAACGAGCAGTACTTC. This encodes CASSSQGTRPNEQYF.

This clonotype was detected ten times or more. J is TRBJ2-6 and V is TRBV24-1; D is perhaps TRBD2 (6 bases). Looked up from germline, CDR1 is KGHDR and CDR2 is SFDVKD. V was clipped by 5 bases and J by 1 base, with 8 bases between them. This CDR3 is built from 15 residues. Written as DNA, the CDR3 is TGTGCCACCAGTGCCGGGGGATCTGGGGCCAACGTCCTGACTTTC. Its translation: CATSAGGSGANVLTF.

This clonotype was seen at least ten times. The chain has TRBV28 and TRBJ2-3; TRBD2 matches 8 bases. J gave up 3 bases and V 6 bases, and 8 bases lay outside the gene matches. The CDR3 is 15 amino acids. Looked up from germline, CDR1 is MDHEN and CDR2 is SYDVKM. The CDR3, as DNA: TGTGCCAGCAGAAGACCGGGACTAGGTACAGATACGCAGTATTTT. Its translation is CASRRPGLGTDTQYF.

This clonotype was seen ten or more times. V is TRBV12-3 or TRBV12-4 and J is TRBJ2-7, with TRBD2 as a possible D gene (6 bases). CDR3 length: 14 amino acids. Trimming cost V 4 bases and J 4 bases, with 14 bases left between them. Written as DNA, the CDR3 is TGTGCCAGCAGTTACTCGGGGGTTCGATACGAGCAGTACTTC. Its translation is CASSYSGVRYEQYF.

This clonotype was counted many times. The chain employs TRBV27 and TRBJ2-7; D remains ambiguous. This CDR3 contains 14 residues. CDR1 is MNHEY and CDR2 is SMNVEV in the germline V gene (reference sequence). Trimming pared 5 bases from V and 1 base from J, leaving 12 bases between. Here the CDR3 reads CASSQRILSYEQYF. The CDR3 region has the DNA TGTGCCAGCAGTCAGAGGATCCTTTCCTACGAGCAGTACTTC.

This clonotype came up once. A far larger clone is just one base off, so this is likely a read error. V and J are TRBV24-1 and TRBJ1-1, with TRBD1 matching 10 bases. CDR1 and CDR2 (germline): KGHDR, SFDVKD. CDR3 length: 13 amino acids. The CDR3, as DNA: TGTGTCATTGACAGGGGGCGGAACACTGAAGCTTTCTTT. It yields the protein CVIDRGRNTEAFF.

The V and J genes are TRBV2 and TRBJ2-3; 10 bases are a match to TRBD1. CDR1 is SNHLY and CDR2 is FYNNEI in the germline V gene. The CDR3 is 16 residues long. With 4 bases clipped from V and 3 bases from J, the junction kept 7 bases outside the gene matches. The DNA of the CDR3 is TGTGCCAGCAGTGGGACCTTGGACAGGGGGACAGATACGCAGTATTTT. Amino acid sequence: CASSGTLDRGTDTQYF.